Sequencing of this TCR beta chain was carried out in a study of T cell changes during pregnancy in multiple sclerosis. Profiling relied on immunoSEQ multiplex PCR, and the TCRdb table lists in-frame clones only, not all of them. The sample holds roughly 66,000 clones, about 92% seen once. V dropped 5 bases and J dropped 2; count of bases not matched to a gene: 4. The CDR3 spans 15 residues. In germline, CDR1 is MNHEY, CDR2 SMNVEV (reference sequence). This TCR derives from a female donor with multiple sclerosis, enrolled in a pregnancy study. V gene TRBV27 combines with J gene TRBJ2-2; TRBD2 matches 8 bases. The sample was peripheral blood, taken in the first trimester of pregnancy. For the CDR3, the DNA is TGTGCCAGCAGTGCCTTAGCGGGAAACACCGGGGAGCTGTTTTTT. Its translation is CASSALAGNTGELFF.